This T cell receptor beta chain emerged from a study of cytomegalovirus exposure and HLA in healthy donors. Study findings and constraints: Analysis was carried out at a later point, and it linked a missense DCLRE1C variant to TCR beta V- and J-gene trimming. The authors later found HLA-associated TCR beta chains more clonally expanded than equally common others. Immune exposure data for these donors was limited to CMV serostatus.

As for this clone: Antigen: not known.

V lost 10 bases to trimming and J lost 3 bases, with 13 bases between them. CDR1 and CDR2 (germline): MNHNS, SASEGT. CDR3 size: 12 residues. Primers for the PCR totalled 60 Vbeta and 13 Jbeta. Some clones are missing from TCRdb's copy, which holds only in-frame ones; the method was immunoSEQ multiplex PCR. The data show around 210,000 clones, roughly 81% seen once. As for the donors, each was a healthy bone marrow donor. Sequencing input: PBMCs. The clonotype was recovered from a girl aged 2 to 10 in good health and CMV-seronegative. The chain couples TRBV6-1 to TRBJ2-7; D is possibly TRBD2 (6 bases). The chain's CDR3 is CATKGDFYEQYF. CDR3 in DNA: TGTGCCACCAAAGGGGACTTCTACGAGCAGTACTTC.